The 13 T cell receptor beta chains in this list originate from one sample, sequenced in a study of OX40 agonist ivuxolimab in advanced cancers. The repertoire was sequenced with immunoSEQ multiplex PCR; TCRdb's copy has only in-frame clones and lacks some. Here the sample spans some 40,000 clones, about 90% being singletons. Sequenced material: CD4+ or CD8+ T cells sorted from blood, taken in a trial of the OX40 agonist ivuxolimab. Receptors originate from an adult with an advanced solid tumor such as melanoma, head and neck, liver or kidney cancer.

The chain links TRBV6-5 to TRBJ2-7; possible D gene TRBD1, 6 bases. Germline CDR1 is MNHEY and CDR2 is SVGAGI. V shed 5 bases and J shed 3 bases, with 14 bases lying between them. This CDR3 has 14 residues. CDR3 sequence reads: CASSGMDSLYEQYF. DNA of the CDR3: TGTGCCAGCAGTGGGATGGACAGCCTCTACGAGCAGTACTTC.

The V and J genes are TRBV5-6 and TRBJ1-4; 7 bases fit TRBD1. The CDR3 length is 14 residues. Trimming took 5 bases from V and 4 from J; bases not matched to a gene: 5. In germline, CDR1 is SGHDT, CDR2 YYEEEE. As DNA, the CDR3 is TGTGCCAGCAGTCAGGGGGTCAGTAATGAAAAACTGTTTTTT. It yields the protein CASSQGVSNEKLFF.

The chain links TRBV4-1 to TRBJ2-5; no clear D. The V end lost 3 bases, the J end lost 2 bases, and 13 bases lay between the germline ends. Germline assignment: CDR1 MGHRA and CDR2 YSYEKL. This CDR3 is built from 15 residues. In nucleotides, the CDR3 is TGCGCCAGCAGCCAGCATATTACAGAACAAGAGACCCAGTACTTC. Translation gives CASSQHITEQETQYF.

V is TRBV4-1 and J is TRBJ2-7; TRBD2 matches 15 bases. Germline assignment: CDR1 MGHRA and CDR2 YSYEKL. CDR3 length: 17 residues. With V trimmed by 1 base and J by 5 bases, 6 bases remained unmatched. The CDR3 loop reads CASSQVGLAGGGHEQYF. The CDR3 nucleotides read TGCGCCAGCAGCCAAGTTGGACTAGCGGGAGGGGGCCACGAGCAGTACTTC.

V is TRBV5-6 and J is TRBJ2-7; 15 nucleotides agree with TRBD2. V shed 4 bases, J shed 4 bases, and the junction held 6 bases outside the gene matches. This CDR3 is built from 16 residues. From germline, CDR1 is SGHDT and CDR2 YYEEEE. CDR3 nucleotide sequence: TGTGCCAGCAGCCCCGGACTAGCGGGAGGGCGTTACGAGCAGTACTTC. Its translation: CASSPGLAGGRYEQYF. Using reference TRBV5-6 and TRBJ2-7 for the parts outside the CDR3, the full variable domain is DAGVTQSPTHLIKTRGQQVTLRCSPKSGHDTVSWYQQALGQGPQFIFQYYEEEERQRGNFPDRFSGHQFPNYSSELNVNALLLGDSALYLCASSPGLAGGRYEQYFGPGTRLTVT.

The chain recombines TRBV28 with TRBJ2-6, with 9 positions matching TRBD1. CDR1 MDHEN and CDR2 SYDVKM come from the germline V gene. The CDR3 has 17 residues. Trimming cost V 4 bases and J 1 base; bases outside gene matches: 5. For the CDR3, the DNA is TGTGCCAGCAGTTCGGGACAGGGTCGGTCTGGGGCCAACGTCCTGACTTTC. Its protein is CASSSGQGRSGANVLTF.

CDR3 region: CASSESQGLGTPEQFF. The DNA for the CDR3 is TGCGCCAGCAGTGAGTCTCAGGGACTAGGGACTCCTGAGCAGTTCTTC. This rearrangement joins TRBV10-1 to TRBJ2-1, with 8 bases lining up with TRBD2. The ends lost 0 bases at V and 9 bases at J; junction bases unmatched: 10. The CDR3 contains 16 residues. CDR1 is WNHNN and CDR2 is SYGVQD in the germline V gene (reference sequence).

This clone appeared once. This chain connects TRBV13 to TRBJ2-7; D is unresolved. V lost 6 bases and J lost 0, with 6 bases in between. This CDR3 spans 12 amino acids. The germline V gene encodes CDR1 PRHDT and CDR2 FYEKMQ (reference sequence). The CDR3 sequence is CASSEVSYEQYF. DNA of the CDR3: TGTGCCAGCAGTGAAGTCTCCTACGAGCAGTACTTC.

This clone was observed a few times. V gene TRBV13 combines with J gene TRBJ1-1; D is uncertain. Deletions cut 4 bases from V and 5 bases from J, with 17 bases between. Germline-derived CDR1 and CDR2 are PRHDT and FYEKMQ (reference sequence). This CDR3 is built from 15 residues. DNA for the CDR3: TGTGCCAGCAGCTCTAATGTGCAAGCCCCGACTGAAGCTTTCTTT. It encodes CASSSNVQAPTEAFF.

This chain's CDR3 is CAWSGGLVYEQYF. The DNA of the CDR3 is TGTGCCTGGAGTGGGGGACTAGTCTACGAGCAGTACTTC. The chain joins TRBV30 to TRBJ2-5, with 8 bases matching TRBD2. The J call is doubtful: the DNA matches TRBJ2-7 better. This CDR3 is 13 amino acids long. Per the germline V gene, CDR1 is GTSNPN and CDR2 is SVGIG (reference sequence).

The chain uses TRBV29-1 and TRBJ2-3; 7 bases agree with TRBD2. Germline V gene lookup returns CDR1 SQVTM and CDR2 ANQGSEA. J gave up 0 bases and V 7 bases, and 10 bases lay outside the gene matches. The CDR3 sequence is 15 residues long. The CDR3, as DNA: TGCAGCGCTACTGGGGGGGTAGTGAGCACAGATACGCAGTATTTT. This translates into CSATGGVVSTDTQYF.

The chain employs TRBV9 and TRBJ1-3; D call uncertain. Germline CDR1 and CDR2: SGDLS and YYNGEE. Trimming cost V 0 bases and J 3 bases, with 10 bases left between them. The CDR3 is made up of 15 amino acids. CDR3 region: CASSVGAAYGNTIYF. As DNA, the CDR3 is TGTGCCAGCAGCGTAGGAGCAGCTTATGGAAACACCATATATTTT.

The chain uses TRBV12-5 and TRBJ2-7; D ambiguous. The CDR3 has 11 amino acids. Germline lookup yields CDR1 LGHNT and CDR2 FRNRAP. The ends were cut back, 3 bases at V and 2 bases at J, with 2 bases in the middle. The CDR3 region has the DNA TGTGCTAGTGGTTTCGCCTACGAGCAGTACTTC. This codes for CASGFAYEQYF.